The following is a T cell receptor beta chain sequence with its context. The sample comes from a study of blood T cell repertoires in COVID-19. The CDR3 has 15 residues. Germline V CDR1 and CDR2: LNHDA, SQIVND (reference sequence). Between the trimmed V and J ends, which lost 6 bases and 0 bases, there was a span of 14 bases. Method: immunoSEQ multiplex PCR; TCRdb's copy keeps in-frame clones and lacks some. The repertoire holds 150,000 or so clones, with around 90% as singletons. This sequence joins TRBV19 and TRBJ1-1; no definite D call. The specimen sequenced was PBMCs or T cells enriched from blood (not recorded which). This sequence originates from a woman in her thirties or forties who had been exposed to COVID-19. The CDR3 loop reads CASSIQLFMNTEAFF. CDR3 in DNA: TGTGCCAGTAGCATCCAACTTTTTATGAACACTGAAGCTTTCTTT.